Listed here are 7 T cell receptor beta chains from one sample, sequenced in a study of regulatory T cells in long-lasting Graves disease. Library construction for TCR beta used iRepertoire HTBI primers and Arm-PCR of CDR3 regions. MiXCR, applied by TCRdb to the multiplex PCR reads, yields one record per CDR3 protein. Among about 220,000 distinct CDR3 sequences listed, roughly 18% were seen once. Time point denoted: newly diagnosed GD, antithyroid drugs for less than 3 months. Construction of the TCR library relied on RNA isolated from PBMCs. The sample also formed part of further work on T cells in Graves' hyperthyroidism and ophthalmopathy.

Sequencing used peripheral blood mononuclear cells (PBMCs), obtained at new diagnosis, from a patient treated with antithyroid drugs. These receptors all stem from a woman between 25 and 40 years old with Graves disease.

The table lists this clonotype with many counts. V is TRBV11-2 and J is TRBJ2-1; TRBD2 might be the D (6 bases). V was trimmed by 5 bases and J by 3 bases, leaving 8 bases between them. The CDR3 is 13 amino acids. Germline V CDR1 and CDR2: SGHAT, FQNNGV. The CDR3 is CASSPDYYNEQFF. CDR3 coding DNA: TGTGCCAGCAGCCCGGACTACTACAATGAGCAGTTCTTC.

V is TRBV11-2 and J is TRBJ2-1, with 11 bases matching TRBD2. CDR1 and CDR2 (germline): SGHAT, FQNNGV. Trimming removed 10 bases from V and 7 bases from J; junction bases left unmatched: 9. The length of the CDR3 is 14 residues. The CDR3 DNA follows: TGTGCCACCACCGGGACTAGCGGTTGGAATGAGCAGTTCTTC. Its translation is CATTGTSGWNEQFF.

The chain has TRBV12-3 or TRBV12-4 and TRBJ1-3; D unclear. Trimming shortened V by 5 bases and J by 2 bases, and 13 bases separated the two germline ends. The CDR3 covers 15 residues. The CDR3 sequence is CASSRLQLAGNTIYF. The CDR3 coding sequence is TGTGCCAGCAGTCGTTTACAGCTCGCTGGAAACACCATATATTTT.

This clonotype came up many times. The J gene is TRBJ2-1, the V gene TRBV6-2 or TRBV6-3, with TRBD2 identical over 7 bases. Germline trimming cut 4 bases from V and 6 bases from J; bases unmatched to any gene: 9. Germline CDR1 and CDR2: MNHEY and SVGEGT. The CDR3 has 15 residues. The CDR3 here is CASSFKRGGGNEQFF. As DNA, the CDR3 is TGTGCCAGCAGTTTCAAGCGGGGCGGGGGCAATGAGCAGTTCTTC.

This clonotype was picked up many times. One end of the junction does not line up with germline, which may come from a read error. The CDR3 sequence: CASSVGSRTGGLF. In DNA, the CDR3 is TGTGCCAGCAGCGTAGGGTCCAGGACAGGGGGTCTCTTC. The chain combines TRBV5-6 with TRBJ1-2; TRBD1 matches 10 bases. Germline lookup yields CDR1 SGHDT and CDR2 YYEEEE. CDR3 length: 13 amino acids.

The chain joins TRBV11-2 to TRBJ1-1; D is unclear. The CDR3 consists of 15 residues. V lost 3 bases, J lost 0 bases, and 11 bases lay in between. From germline, CDR1 is SGHAT and CDR2 FQNNGV. DNA of the CDR3: TGTGCCAGCAGCTTGCCCTCCTCCATGAACACTGAAGCTTTCTTT. Its translation: CASSLPSSMNTEAFF. The whole variable domain, filled in from reference TRBV11-2 and TRBJ1-1, reads EAGVAQSPRYKIIEKRQSVAFWCNPISGHATLYWYQQILGQGPKLLIQFQNNGVVDDSQLPKDRFSAERLKGVDSTLKIQPAKLEDSAVYLCASSLPSSMNTEAFFGQGTRLTVV.

In its sample, this clonotype was seen many times. The chain links TRBV11-1 to TRBJ2-7; 11 positions agree with TRBD2. CDR1 SGHAT and CDR2 FQDESV come from the germline V gene (reference sequence). CDR3 length: 15 residues. The V gene end was trimmed by 2 bases and the J gene end by 4 bases; junction bases not matched to a gene: 4. The CDR3 sequence is CASSLRTSGRYEQYF. The CDR3, as DNA: TGTGCCAGCAGCTTAAGGACTAGCGGGCGATACGAGCAGTACTTC.